A single sample gave rise to the 9 T cell receptor beta chains below, sequenced in a study of blood T cell repertoires in COVID-19 (TCRdb year 2020). Libraries came from the immunoSEQ multiplex PCR assay. Sourced from immuneACCESS, this table was stored by TCRdb with only in-frame sequences that have V and J called. A share of the clones is absent; for the studies checked, an unresolved V gene accounts for under half, and the remainder has no known explanation. In this sample the table shows a few hundred thousand clones, more than 85% of which occur a single time. In total, the top ten clones hold approximately 3.1% of the sample. Sequenced material: PBMCs or T cells enriched from blood (not recorded which). The origin of the receptors is a woman in her thirties who had recovered from COVID-19.

The chain uses TRBV3-1 (or the pseudogene TRBV3-2) and TRBJ2-2, with a weak D call TRBD2 (5 bases). The length of the CDR3 is 14 residues. Germline CDR1 reads LGHDT; CDR2 reads YNNKEL (reference sequence). The germline V and J ends were trimmed by 1 base and 7 bases, with 10 bases remaining between them. CDR3 sequence (DNA): TGTGCCAGCAGCCAAGTGCGCGGAGGCGGGGAGCTGTTTTTT. As protein: CASSQVRGGGELFF.

This chain connects TRBV7-3 to TRBJ2-3, with TRBD1 matching over 9 bases. The CDR3 loop spans 15 amino acids. V was pared by 4 bases and J by 2 bases, with 4 bases of the junction left unmatched. Germline CDR1 SGHTA, CDR2 FQGTGA. CDR3 nucleotides: TGTGCCAGCAGCTCGACAGGGGGAGACACAGATACGCAGTATTTT. Its protein product is CASSSTGGDTDTQYF.

In DNA form, the CDR3 reads TGTGCCAGCAGCTGGGACAGCTATGGCTACACCTTC. This gives the protein CASSWDSYGYTF. This chain uses TRBV7-9 with TRBJ1-2; 7 nucleotides line up with TRBD1. The trim removed 4 bases at V and 4 bases at J, leaving 0 bases unmatched. This CDR3 has 12 residues. Germline V gene data show CDR1 as SEHNR and CDR2 as FQNEAQ (reference sequence).

This sequence joins TRBV27 and TRBJ2-1, with TRBD1 matching 7 bases. CDR1 and CDR2 (germline): MNHEY, SMNVEV (reference sequence). With 2 bases clipped from V and 5 bases from J, the junction kept 6 bases outside the gene matches. The CDR3 has 15 amino acids. The CDR3 reads CASSLEGAPHNEQFF. The CDR3 DNA follows: TGTGCCAGCAGTTTAGAGGGGGCGCCCCACAATGAGCAGTTCTTC.

The rearrangement joins TRBV4-1 to TRBJ2-3; unclear D gene. The CDR3 spans 14 residues. Germline values: CDR1 MGHRA, CDR2 YSYEKL. The V end was cut by 4 bases, the J end by 2 bases, with 10 bases between. The CDR3 is CASSPPGYTDTQYF. The DNA of the CDR3 is TGCGCCAGCAGCCCCCCGGGTTACACAGATACGCAGTATTTT.

The rearrangement links TRBV9 to TRBJ1-4; tentative D call: TRBD1 (5 bases). The germline CDR1 and CDR2 sequences are SGDLS and YYNGEE. V was cut by 4 bases and J by 10 bases, with 14 bases left in between. The CDR3 runs to 13 residues. The CDR3 DNA reads TGTGCCAGCAGCCCGGTTCAGGGAGGAAAACTGTTTTTT. This codes for CASSPVQGGKLFF.

The rearrangement links TRBV5-6 to TRBJ1-2, with 9 bases matching TRBD1. The V gene end was trimmed by 3 bases and the J gene end by 8 bases; junction bases not matched to a gene: 14. This CDR3 is built from 16 residues. Germline CDR1 is SGHDT and CDR2 is YYEEEE. The CDR3 DNA follows: TGTGCCAGCAGCTCCCAGGACAGGGGTGGATTTGGAGGCTACACCTTC. This gives the protein CASSSQDRGGFGGYTF.

The chain uses TRBV3-1 (or the pseudogene TRBV3-2) and TRBJ1-1, with TRBD1 identical over 8 bases. The CDR3 spans 15 residues. The germline CDR1 and CDR2 sequences are LGHDT and YNNKEL (reference sequence). With V trimmed by 5 bases and J by 1 base, 6 bases remained unmatched. The CDR3 DNA reads TGTGCCAGCAGCTATTGGGACAGGACGAACACTGAAGCTTTCTTT. This gives the protein CASSYWDRTNTEAFF.

This sequence joins TRBV2 and TRBJ1-1, with D maybe TRBD1 (5 bases). V lost 8 bases to trimming and J lost 0 bases, with 16 bases between them. The CDR3 length is 15 residues. The germline V gene has CDR1 SNHLY and CDR2 FYNNEI. CDR3 in amino acids: CASGISGFLNTEAFF. The CDR3 DNA follows: TGTGCCAGCGGGATCTCAGGGTTCTTGAACACTGAAGCTTTCTTT. Full variable domain (outside the CDR3, taken from reference TRBV2 and TRBJ1-1): EPEVTQTPSHQVTQMGQEVILRCVPISNHLYFYWYRQILGQKVEFLVSFYNNEISEKSEIFDDQFSVERPDGSNFTLKIRSTKLEDSAMYFCASGISGFLNTEAFFGQGTRLTVV.